The clone carrying this TCR beta chain has a handful of counts. The germline V gene encodes CDR1 MNHEY and CDR2 SMNVEV (reference sequence). The V and J ends lost 3 bases and 11 bases respectively, with 14 bases between them. The CDR3 contains 14 residues. Clones were sequenced by immunoSEQ multiplex PCR, and TCRdb holds only the in-frame ones, with some missing. The sample carries some 97,000 clones, around nine tenths recorded once. The sample comes from a study of OX40 agonist ivuxolimab in advanced cancers. The TCR comes from an adult with an advanced solid tumor such as melanoma, head and neck, liver or kidney cancer. The rearrangement links TRBV27 to TRBJ1-6; D not certain. The starting material was CD4+ or CD8+ T cells sorted from blood, obtained in a trial of the OX40 agonist ivuxolimab. For the CDR3, the DNA is TGTGCCAGCAGTTTCACTGAGGTCTCGACACCCCTCCACTTT. Its translation: CASSFTEVSTPLHF.